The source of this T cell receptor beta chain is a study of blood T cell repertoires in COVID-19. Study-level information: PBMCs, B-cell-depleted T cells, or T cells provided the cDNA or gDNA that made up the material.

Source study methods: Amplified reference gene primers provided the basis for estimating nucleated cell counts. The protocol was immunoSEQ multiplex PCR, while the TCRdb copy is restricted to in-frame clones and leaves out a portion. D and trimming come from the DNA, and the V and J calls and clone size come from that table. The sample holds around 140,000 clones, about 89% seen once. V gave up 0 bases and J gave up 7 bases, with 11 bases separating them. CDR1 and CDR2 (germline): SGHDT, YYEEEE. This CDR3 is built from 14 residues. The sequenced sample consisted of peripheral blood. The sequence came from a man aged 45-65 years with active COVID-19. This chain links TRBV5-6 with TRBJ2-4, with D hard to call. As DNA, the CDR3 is TGTGCCAGCAGCTTGGCCTCACTGCTGAACATTCAGTACTTC. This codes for CASSLASLLNIQYF.